A single sample gave rise to the 14 T cell receptor beta chains below, sequenced in a study of cytomegalovirus exposure and HLA in healthy donors. PCR was performed using 60 Vbeta and 13 Jbeta primers. Only in-frame clones appear in the TCRdb table, and some are missing; sequencing was by immunoSEQ multiplex PCR. The data show 78,000 or so clones, about 88% seen once. What was sequenced was PBMCs. All receptors derive from a woman aged 50 to 60 in good health and CMV-seronegative.

J is TRBJ2-7 and V is TRBV4-1; weak D call: TRBD2 (5 bases). The CDR3 consists of 15 residues. Germline assignment: CDR1 MGHRA and CDR2 YSYEKL. Trimming removed 0 bases at V and 3 bases at J, with 12 bases between. DNA of the CDR3: TGCGCCAGCAGCCAAGACGCGGGTTACTACTACGAGCAGTACTTC. Translated, it gives CASSQDAGYYYEQYF.

The rearrangement uses TRBV10-2 and TRBJ2-3, with unresolved D. The ends were cut back, 6 bases at V and 2 bases at J, with 15 bases in the middle. Germline V gene sequence: CDR1 WSHSY, CDR2 SAAADI. The CDR3 loop spans 15 amino acids. CDR3 nucleotide sequence: TGCGCCAGCAGCCAACTCTGGGCACTCACAGATACGCAGTATTTT. Its translation: CASSQLWALTDTQYF.

The chain uses TRBV7-9 and TRBJ1-2; D is unresolved. V was clipped by 4 bases and J by 10 bases, with 19 bases between them. The CDR3 spans 14 residues. From germline, CDR1 is SEHNR and CDR2 FQNEAQ (reference sequence). The CDR3 is CASSSAGGYPDYTF. In nucleotides, the CDR3 is TGTGCCAGCAGCTCCGCCGGAGGCTATCCTGACTACACCTTC.

V is TRBV4-2 and J is TRBJ1-2; D gene ambiguous. The V gene's germline CDR1 is LGHNA and CDR2 YNFKEQ. This CDR3 has 17 amino acids. V was trimmed by 0 bases and J by 2 bases, leaving 16 bases between them. As DNA, the CDR3 is TGTGCCAGCAGCCAAGAGTCTTGGGCAGGCCCAAACTATGGCTACACCTTC. This codes for CASSQESWAGPNYGYTF.

This rearrangement joins TRBV12-5 to TRBJ1-1; tentatively, D is TRBD1 (6 bases). The CDR3 runs 13 residues. Per germline, CDR1 LGHNT and CDR2 FRNRAP. Trimming cost V 11 bases and J 4 bases, with 17 bases left between them. CDR3 sequence reads: CALTGTYLTEAFF. The CDR3 bases are TGTGCTCTGACAGGAACCTACCTCACTGAAGCTTTCTTT.

The CDR3 here is CASSQGNEWGGTDTQYF. The CDR3 DNA reads as TGTGCCAGCAGCCAAGGAAACGAGTGGGGGGGCACAGATACGCAGTATTTT. V gene TRBV4-2 combines with J gene TRBJ2-3; tentative D call: TRBD2 (6 bases). The CDR3 is 17 amino acids. Per the germline V gene, CDR1 is LGHNA and CDR2 is YNFKEQ. V lost 1 base and J lost 1, with 15 bases in between.

The rearrangement uses TRBV28 and TRBJ2-2; D unclear. The ends were cut back, 9 bases at V and 4 bases at J, with 18 bases in the middle. The CDR3 is made up of 15 amino acids. The germline V gene encodes CDR1 MDHEN and CDR2 SYDVKM. The CDR3 region is CASSTSVLGTGELFF. Written as DNA, the CDR3 is TGTGCCAGTTCTACGAGCGTACTTGGCACCGGGGAGCTGTTTTTT.

This clone occurred once. The V gene is TRBV11-2, the J gene TRBJ2-5; D possibly corresponds to TRBD2 (6 bases). V lost 5 bases and J 2 bases, leaving 12 bases between the germline ends. CDR1 is SGHAT, CDR2 FQNNGV, per germline. The CDR3 has 14 amino acids. In DNA, the CDR3 is TGTGCCAGCAGCCGCGGCGGGGCACAAGAGACCCAGTACTTC. It translates to CASSRGGAQETQYF.

This rearrangement joins TRBV2 to TRBJ2-3; TRBD2 matches 9 bases. The CDR3 length is 15 residues. The germline gives CDR1 SNHLY, CDR2 FYNNEI. Trimming cost V 4 bases and J 5 bases; bases outside gene matches: 7. The CDR3 here is CASSGGGRAGDTQYF. The CDR3 coding sequence is TGTGCCAGCAGTGGGGGCGGGAGGGCGGGAGATACGCAGTATTTT.

The J gene is TRBJ2-5, the V gene TRBV5-4, with TRBD2 matching 15 bases. CDR3 length: 20 amino acids. The V gene end was trimmed by 5 bases and the J gene end by 2 bases; junction bases not matched to a gene: 16. The V gene's germline CDR1 is SGHNT and CDR2 YYREEE (reference sequence). CDR3 sequence: CASRPGLAGGPSLLQETQYF. CDR3 bases: TGTGCCAGCAGACCTGGACTAGCGGGGGGGCCTAGTCTCTTGCAAGAGACCCAGTACTTC. The variable domain in full, with the rest retrieved from reference TRBV5-4 and TRBJ2-5, is ETGVTQSPTHLIKTRGQQVTLRCSSQSGHNTVSWYQQALGQGPQFIFQYYREEENGRGNFPPRFSGLQFPNYSSELNVNALELDDSALYLCASRPGLAGGPSLLQETQYFGPGTRLLVL.

The chain links TRBV23-1 to TRBJ1-5, with 10 bases that match TRBD1. TRBV23-1 is an ORF; its function is uncertain. This CDR3 region has 17 residues. Trimming removed 1 base from V and 5 bases from J; junction bases left unmatched: 8. The CDR3: CASSQFRDRGIYQPQHF. CDR3 nucleotide sequence: TGCGCCAGCAGTCAATTCCGGGACAGGGGTATATATCAGCCCCAGCATTTT.

V is TRBV4-2 and J is TRBJ1-1, with D possibly matching TRBD1 (5 bases). Deletions cut 0 bases from V and 4 bases from J, with 12 bases between. The CDR3 runs to 15 residues. CDR1 is LGHNA, CDR2 YNFKEQ, per germline. The CDR3 DNA reads TGTGCCAGCAGCCAAGACGGGGGAGAGGCCACTGAAGCTTTCTTT. Translating gives CASSQDGGEATEAFF.

For the CDR3, the DNA is TGTGCCATCGGGGGCCAGCCCTACGAGCAGTACGTC. Protein sequence: CAIGGQPYEQYV. The chain has TRBV10-3 and TRBJ2-7; D might be TRBD1 (6 bases). There are 12 residues in the CDR3. Per germline, CDR1 ENHRY and CDR2 SYGVKD. V was pared by 8 bases and J by 2 bases, with 10 bases between.

The chain links TRBV11-2 to TRBJ2-7; 14 bases are a match to TRBD2. Germline CDR1 reads SGHAT; CDR2 reads FQNNGV. The CDR3 contains 18 residues. V dropped 4 bases and J dropped 5; count of bases not matched to a gene: 13. The CDR3 region has the DNA TGTGCCAGCAGCTCCTCACACCCCGGGACTAGCGGGAGAAACGAGCAGTACTTC. Its protein is CASSSSHPGTSGRNEQYF. Full variable domain (outside the CDR3, taken from reference TRBV11-2 and TRBJ2-7): EAGVAQSPRYKIIEKRQSVAFWCNPISGHATLYWYQQILGQGPKLLIQFQNNGVVDDSQLPKDRFSAERLKGVDSTLKIQPAKLEDSAVYLCASSSSHPGTSGRNEQYFGPGTRLTVT.